Shown below are 24 T cell receptor beta chains from a single sample sequenced in a study of blood T cell repertoires in COVID-19. Using immunoSEQ multiplex PCR, the repertoire was profiled, and TCRdb retains in-frame clones only, with some absent. The sample lists some 150,000 clones; 79% were seen once. The source material was peripheral blood. These receptors were taken from a woman in her seventies with COVID-19, enrolled during active disease.

This chain links TRBV7-3 with TRBJ1-6; D remains ambiguous. Germline CDR1 is SGHTA and CDR2 is FQGTGA. V lost 4 bases and J 9 bases, leaving 10 bases between the germline ends. The CDR3 spans 13 residues. The CDR3 spells CASSSGSTSPLHF. In DNA, the CDR3 is TGTGCCAGCAGCTCCGGGTCGACTTCACCCCTCCACTTT.

CDR3 in amino acids: CASSPGLINEKLFF. The CDR3 DNA sequence: TGTGCCAGCAGTCCGGGACTGATTAATGAAAAACTGTTTTTT. The chain is built from TRBV21-1 and TRBJ1-4. TRBV21-1 is a recognized pseudogene. The CDR3 has 14 residues.

This chain connects TRBV14 to TRBJ1-2, with 7 bases fitting TRBD1. The CDR3 consists of 13 residues. J was trimmed by 7 bases and V by 5 bases; bases with no gene match: 7. Germline loops: CDR1 SGHDN, CDR2 FVKESK. CDR3 DNA: TGTGCCAGCAGCGCACGGTGGGACAGTGGCTACACCTTC. Its translation: CASSARWDSGYTF.

The chain recombines TRBV27 with TRBJ1-2; the D gene is possibly TRBD1 (6 bases). Germline lookup yields CDR1 MNHEY and CDR2 SMNVEV (reference sequence). The CDR3 contains 13 residues. V was cut by 5 bases and J by 7 bases, with 14 bases left in between. The CDR3 nucleotides are TGTGCCAGCAGTACAATGGGGGCGGGTGGCTACACCTTC. Translating it yields CASSTMGAGGYTF.

CDR3 residues: CASSEVWATQYF. The CDR3 DNA is TGTGCCAGCAGTGAAGTGTGGGCCACCCAGTACTTC. The chain uses TRBV2 and TRBJ2-5; D is undetermined. Germline CDR1 SNHLY, CDR2 FYNNEI. Trimming shortened V by 1 base and J by 8 bases, and 8 bases separated the two germline ends. The CDR3 length is 12 residues.

This chain joins TRBV3-1 (or the pseudogene TRBV3-2) and TRBJ1-1, with a possible D match to TRBD1 (5 bases). The length of the CDR3 is 16 residues. CDR1 is LGHDT, CDR2 YNNKEL, per germline (reference sequence). Trimming shortened V by 0 bases and J by 1 base, and 12 bases separated the two germline ends. CDR3 sequence: CASSQDWRGSNTEAFF. Written as DNA, the CDR3 is TGTGCCAGCAGCCAAGATTGGAGGGGCTCGAACACTGAAGCTTTCTTT.

This clone was detected a few times. The chain combines TRBV7-9 with TRBJ2-2, with D unresolved. Trimming pared 5 bases from V and 5 bases from J, leaving 9 bases between. Germline CDR1 and CDR2: SEHNR and FQNEAQ (reference sequence). This CDR3 spans 13 amino acids. CDR3 bases: TGTGCCAGCAGCCGTCCGGGTACCGGGGAGCTGTTTTTT. Amino acids: CASSRPGTGELFF.

The gene calls are TRBV6-4 and TRBJ1-2; D gene unclear. CDR1 is MRHNA, CDR2 SNTAGT, per germline. The CDR3 extends over 13 amino acids. Trimming stripped 3 bases from V and 1 base from J, with 6 bases between. CDR3 in DNA: TGTGCCAGCAGTGAACCGGGTAACTATGGCTACACCTTC. It codes for CASSEPGNYGYTF.

CDR3 DNA: TGTGCCAGTAGTAGCTTCCAGGGTCAGGGTTACACAGATACGCAGTATTTT. It encodes CASSSFQGQGYTDTQYF. V is TRBV19 and J is TRBJ2-3; maybe TRBD1 (5 bases). CDR3 length: 17 amino acids. Germline V CDR1 and CDR2: LNHDA, SQIVND (reference sequence). Trimming took 4 bases from V and 2 from J, leaving 19 bases between them.

This clone was observed a handful of times. The CDR3 loop is CASSRQYNQPQHF. The CDR3 region has the DNA TGTGCCAGTAGTCGACAGTACAATCAGCCCCAGCATTTT. V is TRBV19 and J is TRBJ1-5; TRBD1 might be the D (5 bases). The CDR3 sequence is 13 residues long. Deletions cut 5 bases from V and 3 bases from J, with 8 bases between. Germline loops: CDR1 LNHDA, CDR2 SQIVND (reference sequence).

The chain joins TRBV15 to TRBJ2-4; TRBD1 might be the D (6 bases). Germline V gene data show CDR1 as LNHNV and CDR2 as YYDKDF (reference sequence). V was trimmed by 3 bases and J by 9 bases, leaving 9 bases between them. The CDR3 covers 12 residues. CDR3 residues: CATSRKTGIQYF. For the CDR3, the DNA is TGTGCCACCAGCAGGAAGACAGGCATTCAGTACTTC.

The rearrangement joins TRBV28 to TRBJ2-3; a possible D gene is TRBD2 (6 bases). The CDR3 is 13 amino acids. Trimming took off 3 bases at V and 3 bases at J, with 7 bases between the two ends. CDR1 MDHEN and CDR2 SYDVKM come from the germline V gene. CDR3 amino acids: CASSFRGTDTQYF. Written as DNA, the CDR3 is TGTGCCAGCAGTTTCCGGGGGACAGATACGCAGTATTTT.

This clone has a count of ten or more. V gene TRBV29-1 combines with J gene TRBJ2-1, with a weak D call TRBD1 (7 bases). V lost 7 bases to trimming and J lost 4 bases, with 14 bases between them. Germline CDR1 is SQVTM and CDR2 is ANQGSEA. This CDR3 is 13 amino acids long. In nucleotides, the CDR3 is TGCAGCGCCCAGGGGGACTCGTACAATGAGCAGTTCTTC. The encoded protein is CSAQGDSYNEQFF.

The rearrangement uses TRBV11-2 and TRBJ1-1, with 8 bases fitting TRBD1. The length of the CDR3 is 13 residues. Germline V gene sequence: CDR1 SGHAT, CDR2 FQNNGV. The ends lost 5 bases at V and 7 bases at J; junction bases unmatched: 6. CDR3 DNA: TGTGCCAGCAGCGTAGCAGGGGGCATTGAAGCTTTCTTT. This translates into CASSVAGGIEAFF.

For the CDR3, the DNA is TGTGCCAGCTCACGGACAGGGGGGGATGGCTACACCTTC. It codes for CASSRTGGDGYTF. This chain uses TRBV18 with TRBJ1-2, with 10 bases that match TRBD1. V lost 4 bases, J lost 6 bases, and 2 bases stayed unmatched. Germline V gives CDR1 KGHSH, CDR2 LQKENI. The CDR3 is made up of 13 amino acids.

This clone was seen a few times. The chain links TRBV10-1 to TRBJ1-2, with TRBD1 as a possible D gene (6 bases). This CDR3 has 12 residues. Germline assignment: CDR1 WNHNN and CDR2 SYGVQD (reference sequence). The germline V and J ends were trimmed by 10 bases and 8 bases, with 17 bases remaining between them. CDR3 nucleotides: TGCGCCACCCCAACGGGGGGCCGGGGCTACACCTTC. It translates to CATPTGGRGYTF.

The chain employs TRBV15 and TRBJ2-3, with no clear D. CDR1 LNHNV and CDR2 YYDKDF come from the germline V gene (reference sequence). The ends were cut back, 0 bases at V and 2 bases at J, with 6 bases in the middle. There are 14 residues in the CDR3. The DNA of the CDR3 is TGTGCCACCAGCAGAGACTATTCCACAGATACGCAGTATTTT. Protein sequence: CATSRDYSTDTQYF.

This chain connects TRBV6-2 or TRBV6-3 to TRBJ2-1, with no clear D. Trimming took 4 bases from V and 11 from J, leaving 15 bases between them. Germline V CDR1 and CDR2: MNHEY, SVGEGT. The CDR3 sequence is 13 residues long. CDR3 sequence reads: CASSSHPGGKQFF. The CDR3, as DNA: TGTGCCAGCAGTTCTCACCCGGGTGGAAAGCAGTTCTTC.

This clone was found a few times. The chain uses TRBV6-1 and TRBJ1-3; D is possibly TRBD1 (5 bases). This CDR3 comprises 15 residues. Germline V gene lookup returns CDR1 MNHNS and CDR2 SASEGT. V shed 0 bases and J shed 0 bases, with 6 bases lying between them. The CDR3 loop reads CASSEARGSGNTIYF. The CDR3 nucleotides are TGTGCCAGCAGTGAAGCTAGGGGCTCTGGAAACACCATATATTTT.

The rearrangement joins TRBV30 to TRBJ1-2, with D hard to call. There are 14 residues in the CDR3. Between the trimmed V and J ends, which lost 5 bases and 4 bases, there was a span of 17 bases. CDR1 and CDR2 from the germline V gene are GTSNPN and SVGIG (reference sequence). This CDR3 reads CAWDVSRNRYGYTF. Here the CDR3 DNA reads TGTGCCTGGGACGTTTCGAGAAATCGCTATGGCTACACCTTC.

This clone was found once. V is TRBV5-1 and J is TRBJ2-3; maybe TRBD1 (5 bases). The length of the CDR3 is 15 residues. V was cut by 4 bases and J by 6 bases, with 18 bases left in between. The germline V gene has CDR1 SGHRS and CDR2 YFSETQ. DNA of the CDR3: TGCGCCAGCAGCCTATGGCCTAGGGGTAGGGATACGCAGTATTTT. Translated: CASSLWPRGRDTQYF.

The rearrangement joins TRBV28 to TRBJ1-2; 8 bases map to TRBD1. The germline CDR1 and CDR2 sequences are MDHEN and SYDVKM. J was trimmed by 2 bases and V by 5 bases; bases with no gene match: 7. This CDR3 is built from 15 residues. The CDR3 DNA follows: TGTGCCAGCAGTCCCTCCCAGGGGGCCAACTATGGCTACACCTTC. It specifies CASSPSQGANYGYTF.

This chain uses TRBV6-1 with TRBJ1-1, with 10 nucleotides matching TRBD1. Germline V lookup: CDR1 MNHNS, CDR2 SASEGT. V trimming: 4 bases; J trimming: 5 bases; junction bases outside the gene matches: 10. This CDR3 spans 16 amino acids. The CDR3 DNA sequence: TGTGCCAGCAGTGGGCGGACAGGGGGTTTGAGGACTGAAGCTTTCTTT. Translating gives CASSGRTGGLRTEAFF.

This clone was observed once. V usage is TRBV29-1 and J usage is TRBJ2-1; 7 bases align to TRBD2. The CDR3 has 15 amino acids. The germline gives CDR1 SQVTM, CDR2 ANQGSEA. The V gene end was trimmed by 4 bases and the J gene end by 0 bases; junction bases not matched to a gene: 6. The CDR3 DNA is TGCAGCGTTGTTGGAGGCGGGAGCTCCTACAATGAGCAGTTCTTC. This encodes CSVVGGGSSYNEQFF.